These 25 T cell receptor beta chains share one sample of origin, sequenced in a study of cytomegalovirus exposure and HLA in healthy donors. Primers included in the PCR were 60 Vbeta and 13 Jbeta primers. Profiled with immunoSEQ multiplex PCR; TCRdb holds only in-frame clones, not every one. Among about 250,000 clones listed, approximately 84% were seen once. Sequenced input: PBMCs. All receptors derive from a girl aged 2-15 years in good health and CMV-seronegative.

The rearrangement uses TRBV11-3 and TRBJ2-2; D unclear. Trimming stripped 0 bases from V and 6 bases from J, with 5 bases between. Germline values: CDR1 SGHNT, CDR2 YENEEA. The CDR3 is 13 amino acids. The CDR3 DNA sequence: TGTGCCAGCAGCTTAGATTCCGCCGGGGAGCTGTTTTTT. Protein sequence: CASSLDSAGELFF.

The CDR3 region has the DNA TGTGCCAGCAGCCGATCCGGGACAGGGGGCGCAGATACGCAGTATTTT. Amino acid sequence: CASSRSGTGGADTQYF. The genes are TRBV28 and TRBJ2-3, with 12 bases matching TRBD1. The V and J ends lost 6 bases and 4 bases, in that order; junction bases with no gene match: 8. The CDR3 consists of 16 residues. Looked up from germline, CDR1 is MDHEN and CDR2 is SYDVKM.

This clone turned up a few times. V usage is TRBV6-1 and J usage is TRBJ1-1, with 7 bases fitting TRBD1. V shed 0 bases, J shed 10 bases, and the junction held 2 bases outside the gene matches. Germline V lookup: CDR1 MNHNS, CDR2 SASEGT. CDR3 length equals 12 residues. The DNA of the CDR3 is TGTGCCAGCAGTGAAGCGAAGGGGGCAGCTTTCTTT. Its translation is CASSEAKGAAFF.

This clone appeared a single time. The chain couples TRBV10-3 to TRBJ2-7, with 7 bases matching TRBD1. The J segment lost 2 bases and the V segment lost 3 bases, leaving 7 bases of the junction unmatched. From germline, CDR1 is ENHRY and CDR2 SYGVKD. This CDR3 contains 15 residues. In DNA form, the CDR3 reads TGTGCCATCAGTGAATCCGGGACAGCAGCCTACGAGCAGTACTTC. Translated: CAISESGTAAYEQYF.

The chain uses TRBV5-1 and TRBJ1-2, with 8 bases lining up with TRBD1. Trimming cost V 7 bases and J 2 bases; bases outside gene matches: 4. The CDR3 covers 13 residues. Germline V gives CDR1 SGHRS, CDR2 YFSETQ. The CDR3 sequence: CASQTGENYGYTF. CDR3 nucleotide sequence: TGCGCCAGCCAGACAGGGGAGAACTATGGCTACACCTTC.

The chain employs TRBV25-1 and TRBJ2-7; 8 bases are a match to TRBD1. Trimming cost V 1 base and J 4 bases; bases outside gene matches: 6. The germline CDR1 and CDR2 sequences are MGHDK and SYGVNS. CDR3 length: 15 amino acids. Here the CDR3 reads CASSESPTGAYEQYF. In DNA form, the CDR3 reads TGTGCCAGCAGTGAATCCCCGACAGGGGCTTACGAGCAGTACTTC.

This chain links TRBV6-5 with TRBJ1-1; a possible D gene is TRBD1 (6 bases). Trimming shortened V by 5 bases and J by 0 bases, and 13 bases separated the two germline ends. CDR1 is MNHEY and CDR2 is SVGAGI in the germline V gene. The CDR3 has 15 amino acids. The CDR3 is CASSPNRVVNTEAFF. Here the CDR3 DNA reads TGTGCCAGCAGTCCTAACAGGGTGGTGAACACTGAAGCTTTCTTT.

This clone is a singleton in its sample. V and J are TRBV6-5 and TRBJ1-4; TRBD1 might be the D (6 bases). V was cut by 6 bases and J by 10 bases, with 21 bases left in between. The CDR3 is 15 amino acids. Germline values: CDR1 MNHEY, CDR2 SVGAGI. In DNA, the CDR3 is TGTGCCAGCAGCCTCGGCCGTACCAGGGGCGGAAAACTGTTTTTT. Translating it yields CASSLGRTRGGKLFF.

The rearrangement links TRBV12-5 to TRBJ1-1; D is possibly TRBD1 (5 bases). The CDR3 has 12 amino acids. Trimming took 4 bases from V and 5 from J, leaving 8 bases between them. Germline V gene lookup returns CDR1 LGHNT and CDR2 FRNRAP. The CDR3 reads CASGSGGTEAFF. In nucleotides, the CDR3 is TGTGCTAGTGGTTCCGGGGGAACTGAAGCTTTCTTT. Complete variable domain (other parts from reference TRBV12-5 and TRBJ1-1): DARVTQTPRHKVTEMGQEVTMRCQPILGHNTVFWYRQTMMQGLELLAYFRNRAPLDDSGMPKDRFSAEMPDATLATLKIQPSEPRDSAVYFCASGSGGTEAFFGQGTRLTVV.

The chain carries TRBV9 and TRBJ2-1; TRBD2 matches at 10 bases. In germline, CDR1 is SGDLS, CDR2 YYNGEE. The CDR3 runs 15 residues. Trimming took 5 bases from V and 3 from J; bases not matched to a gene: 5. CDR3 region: CASSLIAGGYNEQFF. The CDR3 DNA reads TGTGCCAGCAGTCTAATAGCGGGGGGCTACAATGAGCAGTTCTTC.

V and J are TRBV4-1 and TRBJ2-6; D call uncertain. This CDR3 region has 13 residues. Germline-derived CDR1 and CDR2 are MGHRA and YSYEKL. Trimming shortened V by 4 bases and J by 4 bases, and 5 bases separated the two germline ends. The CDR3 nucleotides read TGCGCCAGCAGCCCGACAGGGGCCAACGTCCTGACTTTC. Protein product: CASSPTGANVLTF.

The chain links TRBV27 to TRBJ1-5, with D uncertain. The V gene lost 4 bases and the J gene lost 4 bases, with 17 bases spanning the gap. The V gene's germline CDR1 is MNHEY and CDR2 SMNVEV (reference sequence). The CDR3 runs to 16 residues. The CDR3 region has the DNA TGTGCCAGCAGTTCCGGCGTCCGGGGTGGGAATCAGCCCCAGCATTTT. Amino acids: CASSSGVRGGNQPQHF.

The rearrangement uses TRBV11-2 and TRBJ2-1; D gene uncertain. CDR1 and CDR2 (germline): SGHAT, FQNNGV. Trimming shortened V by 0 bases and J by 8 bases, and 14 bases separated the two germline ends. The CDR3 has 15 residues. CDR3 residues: CASSLDPKRWDEQFF. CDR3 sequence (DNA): TGTGCCAGCAGCTTAGATCCCAAGAGGTGGGATGAGCAGTTCTTC. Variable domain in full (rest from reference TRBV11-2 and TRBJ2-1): EAGVAQSPRYKIIEKRQSVAFWCNPISGHATLYWYQQILGQGPKLLIQFQNNGVVDDSQLPKDRFSAERLKGVDSTLKIQPAKLEDSAVYLCASSLDPKRWDEQFFGPGTRLTVL.

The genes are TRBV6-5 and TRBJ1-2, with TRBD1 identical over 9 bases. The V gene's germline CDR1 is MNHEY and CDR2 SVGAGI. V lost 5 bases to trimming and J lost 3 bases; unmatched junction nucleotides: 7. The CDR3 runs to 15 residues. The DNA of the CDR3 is TGTGCCAGCAGTCCTAGGACAGGGGATGACTATGGCTACACCTTC. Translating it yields CASSPRTGDDYGYTF.

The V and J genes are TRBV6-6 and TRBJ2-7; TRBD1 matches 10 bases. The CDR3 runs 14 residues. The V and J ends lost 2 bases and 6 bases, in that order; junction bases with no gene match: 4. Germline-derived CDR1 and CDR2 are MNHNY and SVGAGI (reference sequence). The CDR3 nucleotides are TGTGCCAGCAGTTACGACAGGGGGCGAAGCGAGCAGTACTTC. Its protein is CASSYDRGRSEQYF.

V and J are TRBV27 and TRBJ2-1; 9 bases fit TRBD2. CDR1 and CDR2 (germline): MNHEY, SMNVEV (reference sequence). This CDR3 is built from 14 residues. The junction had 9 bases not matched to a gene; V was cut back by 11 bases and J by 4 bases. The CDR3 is CASRAGGPYNEQFF. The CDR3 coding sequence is TGTGCCTCCAGAGCGGGAGGCCCTTACAATGAGCAGTTCTTC.

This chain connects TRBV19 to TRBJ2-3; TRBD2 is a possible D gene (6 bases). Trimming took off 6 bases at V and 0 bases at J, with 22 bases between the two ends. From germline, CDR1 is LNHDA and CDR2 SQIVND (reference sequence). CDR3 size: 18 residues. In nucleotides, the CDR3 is TGTGCCAGTAGCGATCCCCCCCTTTGGGGGGTTAGCACAGATACGCAGTATTTT. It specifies CASSDPPLWGVSTDTQYF.

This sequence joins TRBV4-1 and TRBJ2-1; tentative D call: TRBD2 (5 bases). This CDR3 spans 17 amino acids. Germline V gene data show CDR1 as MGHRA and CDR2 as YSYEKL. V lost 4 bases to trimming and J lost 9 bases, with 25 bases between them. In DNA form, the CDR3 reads TGCGCCAGCAGCCCACCAGACACGACGGGGATGGTCCTTGAGCAGTTCTTC. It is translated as CASSPPDTTGMVLEQFF.

CDR3 coding DNA: TGTGCCCAAGCGTCGAGTGGCGAGCAGTACTTC. Protein: CAQASSGEQYF. V is TRBV5-8 and J is TRBJ2-7; D unresolved. V lost 10 bases and J 6 bases, leaving 14 bases between the germline ends. CDR1 is SGHTS and CDR2 is YDEGEE in the germline V gene. The CDR3 consists of 11 residues.

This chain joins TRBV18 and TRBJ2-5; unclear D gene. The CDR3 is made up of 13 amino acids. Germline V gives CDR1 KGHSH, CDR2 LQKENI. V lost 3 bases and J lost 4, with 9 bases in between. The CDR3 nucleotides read TGTGCCAGCTCACCCACCATAGCAGAGACCCAGTACTTC. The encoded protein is CASSPTIAETQYF.

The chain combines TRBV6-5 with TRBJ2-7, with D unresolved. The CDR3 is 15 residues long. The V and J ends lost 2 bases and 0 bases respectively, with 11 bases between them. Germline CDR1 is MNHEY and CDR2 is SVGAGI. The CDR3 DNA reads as TGTGCCAGCAGTTACGGGCGTAGTAGCTCCTACGAGCAGTACTTC. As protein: CASSYGRSSSYEQYF.

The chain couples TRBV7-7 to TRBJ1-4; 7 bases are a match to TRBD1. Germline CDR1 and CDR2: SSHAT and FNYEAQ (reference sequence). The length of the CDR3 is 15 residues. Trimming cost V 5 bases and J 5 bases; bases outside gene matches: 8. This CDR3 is CASSRTTGRNEKLFF. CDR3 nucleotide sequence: TGTGCCAGCAGCCGGACGACAGGGAGAAATGAAAAACTGTTTTTT.

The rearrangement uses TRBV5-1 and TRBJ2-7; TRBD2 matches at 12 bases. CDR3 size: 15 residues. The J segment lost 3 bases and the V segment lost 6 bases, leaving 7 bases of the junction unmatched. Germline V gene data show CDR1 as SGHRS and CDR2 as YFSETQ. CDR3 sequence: CASNFALAGGYEQYF. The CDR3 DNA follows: TGCGCCAGCAACTTCGCACTAGCGGGAGGCTACGAGCAGTACTTC.

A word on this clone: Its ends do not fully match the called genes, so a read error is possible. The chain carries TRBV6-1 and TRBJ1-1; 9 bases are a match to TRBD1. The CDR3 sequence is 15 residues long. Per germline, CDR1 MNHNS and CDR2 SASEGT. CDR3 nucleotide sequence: TGTGCCAGCTGTGAGGGACAGGGAATGAACACTGAAGCTTTCTTT. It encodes CASCEGQGMNTEAFF.

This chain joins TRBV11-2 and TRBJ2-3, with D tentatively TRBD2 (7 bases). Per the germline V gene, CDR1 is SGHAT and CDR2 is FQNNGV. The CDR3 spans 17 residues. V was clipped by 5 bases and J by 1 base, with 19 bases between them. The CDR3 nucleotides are TGTGCCAGCAGCCGCGATGGAGGGGGGGCCGGCACAGATACGCAGTATTTT. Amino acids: CASSRDGGGAGTDTQYF.